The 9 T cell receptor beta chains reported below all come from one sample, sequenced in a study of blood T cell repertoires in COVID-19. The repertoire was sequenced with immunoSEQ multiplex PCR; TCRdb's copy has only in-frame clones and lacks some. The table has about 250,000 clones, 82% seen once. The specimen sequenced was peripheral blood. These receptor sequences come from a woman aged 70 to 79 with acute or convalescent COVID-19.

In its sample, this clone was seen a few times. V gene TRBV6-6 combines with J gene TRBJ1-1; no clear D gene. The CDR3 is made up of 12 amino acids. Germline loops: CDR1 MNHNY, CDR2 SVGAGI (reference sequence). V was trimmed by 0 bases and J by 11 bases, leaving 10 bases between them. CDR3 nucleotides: TGTGCCAGCAGTTACTCGGCGGGGTCTGCTTTCTTT. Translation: CASSYSAGSAFF.

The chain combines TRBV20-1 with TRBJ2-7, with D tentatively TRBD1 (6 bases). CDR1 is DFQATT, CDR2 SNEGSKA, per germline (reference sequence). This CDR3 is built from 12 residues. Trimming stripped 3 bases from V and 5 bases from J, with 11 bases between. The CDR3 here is CSASQGSNEQYF. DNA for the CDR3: TGCAGTGCTAGTCAGGGGTCGAACGAGCAGTACTTC.

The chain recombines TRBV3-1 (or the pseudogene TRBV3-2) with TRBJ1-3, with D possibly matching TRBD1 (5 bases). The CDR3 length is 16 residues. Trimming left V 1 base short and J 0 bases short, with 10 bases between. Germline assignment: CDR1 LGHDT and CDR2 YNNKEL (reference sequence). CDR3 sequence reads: CASSQVAGLSGNTIYF. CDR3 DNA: TGTGCCAGCAGCCAAGTGGCAGGGCTCTCTGGAAACACCATATATTTT.

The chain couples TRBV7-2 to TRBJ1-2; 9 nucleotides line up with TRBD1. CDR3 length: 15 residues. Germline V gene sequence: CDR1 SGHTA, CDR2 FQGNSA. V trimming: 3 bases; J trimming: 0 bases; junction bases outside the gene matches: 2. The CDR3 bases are TGTGCCAGCAGCTTCCGACAGGGGGCTAACTATGGCTACACCTTC. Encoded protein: CASSFRQGANYGYTF.

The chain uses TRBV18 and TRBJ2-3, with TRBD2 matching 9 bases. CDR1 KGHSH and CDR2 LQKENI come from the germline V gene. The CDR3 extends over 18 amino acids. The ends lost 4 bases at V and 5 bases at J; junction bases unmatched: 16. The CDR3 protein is CASSRQALRLAAGDTQYF. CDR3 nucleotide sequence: TGTGCCAGCTCACGACAGGCCCTTCGACTAGCGGCGGGAGATACGCAGTATTTT.

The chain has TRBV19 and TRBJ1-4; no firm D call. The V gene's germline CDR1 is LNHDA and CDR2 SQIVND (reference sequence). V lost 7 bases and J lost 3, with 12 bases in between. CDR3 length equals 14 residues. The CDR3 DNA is TGTGCCAGTACGATGAGGATTGCTAATGAAAAACTGTTTTTT. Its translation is CASTMRIANEKLFF.

CDR3 coding DNA: TGTGCCAGCAGCCAAGCGGAACGGACTAGCGGGGGGAATGAGCAGTTCTTC. Translation: CASSQAERTSGGNEQFF. This rearrangement joins TRBV4-2 to TRBJ2-1, with TRBD2 identical over 14 bases. The CDR3 covers 17 residues. The V and J ends lost 1 base and 7 bases, in that order; junction bases with no gene match: 6. Germline-derived CDR1 and CDR2 are LGHNA and YNFKEQ.

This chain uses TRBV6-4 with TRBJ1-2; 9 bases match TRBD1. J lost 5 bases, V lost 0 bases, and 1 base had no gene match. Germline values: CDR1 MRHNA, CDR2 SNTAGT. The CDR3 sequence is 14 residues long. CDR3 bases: TGTGCCAGCAGTGACTCCGGGACAGGGTATGGCTACACCTTC. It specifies CASSDSGTGYGYTF.

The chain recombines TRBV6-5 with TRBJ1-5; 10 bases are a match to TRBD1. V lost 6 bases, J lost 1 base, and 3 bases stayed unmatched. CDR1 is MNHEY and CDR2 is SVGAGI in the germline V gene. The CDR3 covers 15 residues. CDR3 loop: CASRDRGVSNQPQHF. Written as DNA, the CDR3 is TGTGCCAGCAGGGACAGGGGGGTCAGCAATCAGCCCCAGCATTTT.